Described below is a single T cell receptor (beta chain) sequence and its context. The data are from a study of T cells in tuberculosis. The wider study: The T cells targeted glucose monomycolate, a mycobacterial lipid, via CD1B. Blood was taken before or within 7 days of anti-tuberculosis therapy.

Time point meaning: new active TB diagnosis, blood taken before or within 7 days of starting treatment. On average around 100,000 T cells per donor were immunosequenced. Sequenced by immunoSEQ multiplex PCR; TCRdb stores in-frame clones only, minus some. The table shows tens of thousands of clones, with more than 70% occurring only once. Trimming cost V 5 bases and J 5 bases, with 14 bases left between them. The CDR3 extends over 14 amino acids. Germline values: CDR1 MNHEY, CDR2 SMNVEV (reference sequence). The source was PBMCs, collected at tuberculosis diagnosis. The receptor's source is an adult with tuberculosis. The V gene is TRBV27, the J gene TRBJ2-3; maybe TRBD2 (6 bases). The CDR3 is CASSPYMGLDTQYF. CDR3 nucleotide sequence: TGTGCCAGCAGTCCATATATGGGACTAGATACGCAGTATTTT.